The 8 T cell receptor delta chains given below trace back to one sample, sequenced in a study of gamma-delta chains in newborns, infants, children. TCRdb re-identified clones in the reads via CATT. The sample has 3,500 to 4,500 delta-chain clones; roughly 40% are singletons. Sequenced material: blood, taken at week 6. Receptors originate from a child who was a newborn, infant or young child, either healthy, febrile or measles-vaccinated (not recorded which).

Worth noting for this clone: Distinct nucleotide sequences in the sample also encode this CDR3. The chain carries TRDV3 and TRDJ1, with 10 bases lining up with TRDD3. Per the germline V gene, CDR1 is TVYSNPD and CDR2 is GDNSRS (reference sequence). CDR3 length equals 19 residues. Trimming cost V 1 base and J 2 bases; bases outside gene matches: 19. Here the CDR3 DNA reads TGTGCCTTTACTTTCCTTCCTCCTGTACTGGGGGATTTTACCGATAAACTCATCTTT. Its translation: CAFTFLPPVLGDFTDKLIF.

With regard to this clone: This may be a read error, as it is one base from a much larger clone. The genes are TRDV2 and TRDJ3; 8 nucleotides match TRDD3. Germline CDR1 and CDR2: GEAIGNYY and EKD. The CDR3 is 18 amino acids. Trimming took 1 base from V and 1 from J; bases not matched to a gene: 5. The CDR3 DNA is TGTGCCTGTGACACTGGGGGATTCAAATCCTGGGACACCCGACAGATGTTTTTC. Translated, it gives CACDTGGFKSWDTRQMFF.

This clone counts as medium-sized. The V and J genes are TRDV2 and TRDJ3, with 8 bases aligning to TRDD3. After removal of 1 base from V and 0 bases from J, the junction contained 10 bases not matched to a gene. CDR1 and CDR2 from the germline V gene are GEAIGNYY and EKD. The CDR3 contains 20 residues. Here the CDR3 DNA reads TGTGCCTGTGACACGATCTTGGGGATACCGGGCTCCTGGGACACCCGACAGATGTTTTTC. Amino acid sequence: CACDTILGIPGSWDTRQMFF.

As concerns this clone: Since a far larger clone is one base different, this is likely a read error. The genes are TRDV2 and TRDJ1; TRDD3 matches 7 bases. CDR3 length: 14 amino acids. Unmatched junction bases numbered 5, after V lost 3 bases and J lost 2 bases. Germline assignment: CDR1 GEAIGNYY and CDR2 EKD. DNA for the CDR3: TGTGCCTGTGACGTACAGGGGGATACCGATAAACTCATCTTT. Amino acid sequence: CACDVQGDTDKLIF.

CDR3 DNA: TGTGCTCTTGGGGAGCTCCATAAATCCAGTGAAAACTGGGGGATACGCGCCTGGGACACCCGACAGATGTTTTTC. Its translation is CALGELHKSSENWGIRAWDTRQMFF. The rearrangement uses TRDV1 and TRDJ3, with TRDD3 matching 13 bases. The CDR3 runs to 25 residues. CDR1 is TSWWSYY, CDR2 QGS, per germline. J was trimmed by 2 bases and V by 3 bases; bases with no gene match: 22.

This clone was seen only once. This chain connects TRDV1 to TRDJ1; 8 bases are shared with TRDD2. The CDR3 is 21 residues long. V gave up 0 bases and J gave up 0 bases; unmatched junction bases: 18. Germline V gene lookup returns CDR1 TSWWSYY and CDR2 QGS. The CDR3 protein is CALGELFDFLRPGTHTDKLIF. The CDR3 region has the DNA TGTGCTCTTGGGGAACTGTTCGACTTCCTACGTCCTGGTACGCACACCGATAAACTCATCTTT.

Judged by abundance, this clone is medium-sized. The CDR3 reads CALGELRGSYSTDTDKLIF. CDR3 nucleotide sequence: TGTGCTCTTGGGGAGTTAAGGGGTTCCTACTCTACTGACACCGATAAACTCATCTTT. The chain has TRDV1 and TRDJ1; TRDD2 matches 7 bases. J gave up 0 bases and V 3 bases, and 16 bases lay outside the gene matches. The CDR3 runs to 19 residues. Germline V gene sequence: CDR1 TSWWSYY, CDR2 QGS.

The rearrangement uses TRDV2 and TRDJ1, with D possibly matching TRDD2 (5 bases). Trimming stripped 2 bases from V and 8 bases from J, with 20 bases between. Germline lookup yields CDR1 GEAIGNYY and CDR2 EKD. The CDR3 is 15 residues long. CDR3 sequence (DNA): TGTGCCTGTGACAGCGTCGAACCCAACGTCCTAAAACTCATCTTT. Its translation: CACDSVEPNVLKLIF.